The 10 T cell receptor beta chains below were found in one sample sequenced in a study of shared clonotypes between healthy human individuals. Profiled with immunoSEQ multiplex PCR; TCRdb holds only in-frame clones, not every one. The sample has about a million clones; about 75% are singletons. Sequences were obtained from memory CD4+ T cells sorted from blood. Noted subset: CD45RA-negative fraction. The receptor set was obtained from a man aged 18 to 29 in good health.

A few counts support this clone. The chain uses TRBV4-3 and TRBJ2-7; a weak D match, TRBD1 (6 bases). V lost 0 bases, J lost 12 bases, and 21 bases lay in between. Per germline, CDR1 LGHNA and CDR2 YSLEER. The CDR3 length is 15 residues. The CDR3 DNA sequence: TGCGCCAGCAGCCAAGAGGCTAGTGCTGGACAGCTGATGTACTTC. Amino acids: CASSQEASAGQLMYF.

Points on this clone: Other nucleotide sequences in the sample specify the same CDR3. V is TRBV7-8 and J is TRBJ1-6; D is unresolved. Germline loops: CDR1 SGHVS, CDR2 FQNEAQ. Trimming shortened V by 2 bases and J by 9 bases, and 5 bases separated the two germline ends. CDR3 length: 12 amino acids. The CDR3 sequence: CASSLMGSPLHF. DNA of the CDR3: TGTGCCAGCAGCTTAATGGGTTCACCCCTCCACTTT.

The chain links TRBV5-4 to TRBJ2-1; D is uncertain. Trimming removed 2 bases at V and 9 bases at J, with 12 bases between. Germline CDR1 reads SGHNT; CDR2 reads YYREEE (reference sequence). The length of the CDR3 is 13 residues. The CDR3 here is CASSFPPEAEQFF. CDR3 sequence (DNA): TGTGCCAGCAGCTTTCCCCCTGAGGCTGAGCAGTTCTTC.

The chain carries TRBV5-6 and TRBJ2-2; TRBD1 agrees at 9 bases. CDR3 size: 16 residues. Germline V gene data show CDR1 as SGHDT and CDR2 as YYEEEE. The V gene end was trimmed by 2 bases and the J gene end by 2 bases; junction bases not matched to a gene: 4. CDR3: CASSFYRGPNTGELFF. DNA for the CDR3: TGTGCCAGCAGCTTCTACAGGGGGCCCAACACCGGGGAGCTGTTTTTT.

This chain connects TRBV27 to TRBJ2-3, with 9 positions matching TRBD2. V was pared by 3 bases and J by 3 bases, with 10 bases of the junction left unmatched. This CDR3 is built from 17 residues. Germline values: CDR1 MNHEY, CDR2 SMNVEV (reference sequence). CDR3 amino acids: CASSFSLLAGTTDTQYF. The CDR3 region has the DNA TGTGCCAGCAGTTTCTCGTTACTAGCGGGCACGACAGATACGCAGTATTTT.

The gene calls are TRBV6-1 and TRBJ1-6; TRBD1 is a possible D gene (5 bases). This CDR3 spans 13 amino acids. CDR1 and CDR2 (germline): MNHNS, SASEGT. V was pared by 8 bases and J by 8 bases, with 13 bases between. This chain's CDR3 is CASEGTRDSPLHF. The DNA of the CDR3 is TGTGCCAGCGAGGGGACTAGGGATTCACCCCTCCACTTT.

V gene TRBV28 combines with J gene TRBJ2-1; 10 positions agree with TRBD2. The CDR3 is 14 amino acids. V shed 6 bases and J 6 bases; nucleotides not matched to a gene: 5. Per germline, CDR1 MDHEN and CDR2 SYDVKM. This CDR3 reads CASRGLAYLNEQFF. CDR3 bases: TGTGCCAGCAGGGGACTAGCGTACCTCAATGAGCAGTTCTTC.

This chain joins TRBV15 and TRBJ2-7; D is unclear. This CDR3 spans 15 amino acids. V dropped 0 bases and J dropped 3 bases, with 12 bases sitting between them. The V gene's germline CDR1 is LNHNV and CDR2 YYDKDF (reference sequence). The CDR3 loop reads CATSRDRAVGYEQYF. CDR3 DNA: TGTGCCACCAGCAGAGATCGTGCGGTGGGCTACGAGCAGTACTTC.

The chain links TRBV5-4 to TRBJ2-7; D unresolved. Deletions cut 3 bases from V and 2 bases from J, with 9 bases between. Germline CDR1 is SGHNT and CDR2 is YYREEE (reference sequence). CDR3 length equals 13 residues. The CDR3 sequence: CASSSDPAYEQYF. As DNA, the CDR3 is TGTGCCAGCAGCTCGGACCCTGCCTACGAGCAGTACTTC.

This CDR3 is CAWRFAGRSEKLFF. CDR3 coding DNA: TGTGCCTGGAGATTTGCAGGGCGTAGCGAAAAACTGTTTTTT. V and J are TRBV30 and TRBJ1-4, with D perhaps matching TRBD1 (5 bases). V lost 3 bases and J 8 bases, leaving 16 bases between the germline ends. Germline V gives CDR1 GTSNPN, CDR2 SVGIG (reference sequence). There are 14 residues in the CDR3.